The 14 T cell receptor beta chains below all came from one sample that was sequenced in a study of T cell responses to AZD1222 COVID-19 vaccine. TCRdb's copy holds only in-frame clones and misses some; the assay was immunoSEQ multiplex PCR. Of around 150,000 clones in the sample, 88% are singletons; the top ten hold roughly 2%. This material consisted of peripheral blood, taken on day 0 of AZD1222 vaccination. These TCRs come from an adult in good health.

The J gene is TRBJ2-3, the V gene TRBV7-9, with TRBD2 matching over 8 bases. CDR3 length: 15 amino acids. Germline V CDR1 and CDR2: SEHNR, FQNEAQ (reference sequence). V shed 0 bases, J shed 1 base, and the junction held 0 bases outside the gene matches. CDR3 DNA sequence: TGTGCCAGCAGCTTAGCCGGGAGGGGCACAGATACGCAGTATTTT. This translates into CASSLAGRGTDTQYF.

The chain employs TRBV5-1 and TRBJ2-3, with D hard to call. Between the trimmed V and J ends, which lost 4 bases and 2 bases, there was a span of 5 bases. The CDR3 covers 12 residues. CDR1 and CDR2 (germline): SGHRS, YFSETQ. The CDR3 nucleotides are TGCGCCAGCAGCCTGAACACAGATACGCAGTATTTT. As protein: CASSLNTDTQYF. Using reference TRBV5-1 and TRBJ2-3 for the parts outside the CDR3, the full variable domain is KAGVTQTPRYLIKTRGQQVTLSCSPISGHRSVSWYQQTPGQGLQFLFEYFSETQRNKGNFPGRFSGRQFSNSRSEMNVSTLELGDSALYLCASSLNTDTQYFGPGTRLTVL.

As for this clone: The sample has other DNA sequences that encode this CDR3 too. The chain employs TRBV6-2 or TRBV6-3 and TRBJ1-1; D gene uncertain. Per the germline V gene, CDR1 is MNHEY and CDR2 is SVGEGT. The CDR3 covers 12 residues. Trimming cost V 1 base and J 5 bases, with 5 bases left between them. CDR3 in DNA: TGTGCCAGCAGTTACTTGGATACTGAAGCTTTCTTT. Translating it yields CASSYLDTEAFF.

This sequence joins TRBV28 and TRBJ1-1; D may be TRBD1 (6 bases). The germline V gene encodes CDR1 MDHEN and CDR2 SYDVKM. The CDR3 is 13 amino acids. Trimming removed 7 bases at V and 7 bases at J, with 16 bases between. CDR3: CASIRTARGEAFF. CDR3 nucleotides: TGTGCCAGCATAAGGACAGCGAGGGGTGAAGCTTTCTTT.

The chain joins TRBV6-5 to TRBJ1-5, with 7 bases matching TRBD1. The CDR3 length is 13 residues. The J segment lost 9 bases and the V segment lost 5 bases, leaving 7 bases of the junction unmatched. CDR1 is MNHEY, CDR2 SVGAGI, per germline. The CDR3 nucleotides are TGTGCCAGCAGTACCCGACAGGGTGGGCCCCAGCATTTT. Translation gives CASSTRQGGPQHF.

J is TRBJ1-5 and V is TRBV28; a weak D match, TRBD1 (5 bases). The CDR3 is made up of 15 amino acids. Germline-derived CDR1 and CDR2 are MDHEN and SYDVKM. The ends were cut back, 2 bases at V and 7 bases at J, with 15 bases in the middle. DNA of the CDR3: TGTGCCAGCAGTTTAGAAGGGGCAGGGCTCCAGCCCCAGCATTTT. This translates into CASSLEGAGLQPQHF.

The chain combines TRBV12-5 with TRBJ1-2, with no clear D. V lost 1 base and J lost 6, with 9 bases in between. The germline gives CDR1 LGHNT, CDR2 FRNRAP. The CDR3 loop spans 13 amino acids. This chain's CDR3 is CASGLAGLNGYTF. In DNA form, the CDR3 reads TGTGCTAGTGGTTTGGCCGGACTCAATGGCTACACCTTC.

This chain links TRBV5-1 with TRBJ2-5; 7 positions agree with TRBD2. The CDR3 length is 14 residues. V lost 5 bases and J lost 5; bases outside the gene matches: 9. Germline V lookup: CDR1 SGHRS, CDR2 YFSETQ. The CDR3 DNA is TGCGCCAGCAGGGAGGGAGGGCGAGGGGAGACCCAGTACTTC. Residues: CASREGGRGETQYF.

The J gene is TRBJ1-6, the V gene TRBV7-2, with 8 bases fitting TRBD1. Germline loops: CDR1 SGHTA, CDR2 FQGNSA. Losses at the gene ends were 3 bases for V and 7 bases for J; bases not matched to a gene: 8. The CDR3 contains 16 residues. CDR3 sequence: CASSFEGQGLNSPLHF. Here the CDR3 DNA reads TGTGCCAGCAGCTTCGAAGGACAGGGTCTCAATTCACCCCTCCACTTT.

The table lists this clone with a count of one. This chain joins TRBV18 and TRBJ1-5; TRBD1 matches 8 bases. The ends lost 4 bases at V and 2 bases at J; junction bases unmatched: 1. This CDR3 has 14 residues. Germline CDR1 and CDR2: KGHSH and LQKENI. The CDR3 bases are TGTGCCAGCTCACTACAGGGGGGCAATCAGCCCCAGCATTTT. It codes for CASSLQGGNQPQHF.

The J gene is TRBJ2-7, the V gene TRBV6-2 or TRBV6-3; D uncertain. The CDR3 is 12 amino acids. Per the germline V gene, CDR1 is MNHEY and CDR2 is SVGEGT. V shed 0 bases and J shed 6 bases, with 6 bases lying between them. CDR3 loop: CASSYSVGEQYF. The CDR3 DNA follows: TGTGCCAGCAGTTACTCTGTGGGCGAGCAGTACTTC.

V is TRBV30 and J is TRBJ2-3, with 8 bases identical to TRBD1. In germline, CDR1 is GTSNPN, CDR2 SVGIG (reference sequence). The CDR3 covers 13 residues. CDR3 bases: TGTGCTCTGACAGGGGACACGGCAGATACGCAGTATTTT. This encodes CALTGDTADTQYF. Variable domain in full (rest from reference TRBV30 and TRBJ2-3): SQTIHQWPATLVQPVGSPLSLECTVEGTSNPNLYWYRQAAGRGLQLLFYSVGIGQISSEVPQNLSASRPQDRQFILSSKKLLLSDSGFYLCALTGDTADTQYFGPGTRLTVL.

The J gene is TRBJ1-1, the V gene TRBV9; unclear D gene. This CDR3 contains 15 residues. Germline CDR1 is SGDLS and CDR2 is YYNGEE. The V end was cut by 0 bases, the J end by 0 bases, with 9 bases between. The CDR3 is CASSVDLVMNTEAFF. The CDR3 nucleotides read TGTGCCAGCAGCGTAGATCTGGTTATGAACACTGAAGCTTTCTTT.

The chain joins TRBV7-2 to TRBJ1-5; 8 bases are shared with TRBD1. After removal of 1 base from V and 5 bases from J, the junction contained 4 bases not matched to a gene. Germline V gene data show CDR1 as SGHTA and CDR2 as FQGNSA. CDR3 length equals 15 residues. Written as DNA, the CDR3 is TGTGCCAGCAGCTTAGACAGGGGGTGGGATCAGCCCCAGCATTTT. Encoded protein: CASSLDRGWDQPQHF.